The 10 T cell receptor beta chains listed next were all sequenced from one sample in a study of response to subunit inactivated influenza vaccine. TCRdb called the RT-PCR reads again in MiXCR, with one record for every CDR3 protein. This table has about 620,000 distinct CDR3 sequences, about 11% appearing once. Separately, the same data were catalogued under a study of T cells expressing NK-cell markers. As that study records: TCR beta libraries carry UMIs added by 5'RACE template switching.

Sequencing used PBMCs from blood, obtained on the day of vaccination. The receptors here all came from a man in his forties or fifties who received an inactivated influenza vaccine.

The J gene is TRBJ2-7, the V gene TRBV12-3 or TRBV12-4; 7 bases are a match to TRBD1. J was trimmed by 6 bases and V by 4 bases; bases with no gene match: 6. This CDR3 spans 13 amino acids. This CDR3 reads CASSSYRGGEQYF. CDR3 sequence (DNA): TGTGCCAGCAGTTCATACAGGGGTGGCGAGCAGTACTTC.

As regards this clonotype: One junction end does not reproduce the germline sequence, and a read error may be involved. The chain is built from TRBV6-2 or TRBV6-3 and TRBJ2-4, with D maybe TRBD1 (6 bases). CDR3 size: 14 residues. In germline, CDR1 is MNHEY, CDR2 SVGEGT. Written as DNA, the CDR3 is TGTGCCAGCAGCCCCTCCCGACAGGCTTACATTCAGAACTTC. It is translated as CASSPSRQAYIQNF.

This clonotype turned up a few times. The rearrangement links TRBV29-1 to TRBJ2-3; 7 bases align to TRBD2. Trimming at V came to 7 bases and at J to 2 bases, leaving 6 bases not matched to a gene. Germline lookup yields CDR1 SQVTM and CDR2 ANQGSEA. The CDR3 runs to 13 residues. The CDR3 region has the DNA TGCAGCGCTCCGGGGGGATTCACAGATACGCAGTATTTT. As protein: CSAPGGFTDTQYF.

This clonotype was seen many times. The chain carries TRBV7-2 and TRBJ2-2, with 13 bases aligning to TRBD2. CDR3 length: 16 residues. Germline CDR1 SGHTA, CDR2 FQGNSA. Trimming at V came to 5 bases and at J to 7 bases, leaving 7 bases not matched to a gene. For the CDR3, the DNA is TGTGCCAGCAGCAAACCGACTAGCGGGGGGTTCGGGGAGCTGTTTTTT. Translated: CASSKPTSGGFGELFF. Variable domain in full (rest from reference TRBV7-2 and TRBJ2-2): GAGVSQSPSNKVTEKGKDVELRCDPISGHTALYWYRQSLGQGLEFLIYFQGNSAPDKSGLPSDRFSAERTGGSVSTLTIQRTQQEDSAVYLCASSKPTSGGFGELFFGEGSRLTVL.

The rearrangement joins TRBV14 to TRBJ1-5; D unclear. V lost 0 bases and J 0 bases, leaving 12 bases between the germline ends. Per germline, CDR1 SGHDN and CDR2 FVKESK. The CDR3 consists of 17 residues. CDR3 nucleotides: TGTGCCAGCAGCCAAGATCTGAAGGGATCTAGCAATCAGCCCCAGCATTTT. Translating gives CASSQDLKGSSNQPQHF.

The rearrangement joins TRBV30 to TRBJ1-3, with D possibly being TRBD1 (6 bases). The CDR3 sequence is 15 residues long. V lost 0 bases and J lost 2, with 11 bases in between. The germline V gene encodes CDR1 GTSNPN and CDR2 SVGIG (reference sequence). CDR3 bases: TGTGCCTGGAGTGTACAGGGTATGACTGGAAACACCATATATTTT. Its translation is CAWSVQGMTGNTIYF.

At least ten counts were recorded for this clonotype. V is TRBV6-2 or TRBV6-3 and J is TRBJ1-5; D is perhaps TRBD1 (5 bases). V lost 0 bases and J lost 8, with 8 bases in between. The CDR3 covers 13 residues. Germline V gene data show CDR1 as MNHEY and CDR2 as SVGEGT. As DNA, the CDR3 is TGTGCCAGCAGTTACTCCGGCAGGGAGCCCCAGCATTTT. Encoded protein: CASSYSGREPQHF.

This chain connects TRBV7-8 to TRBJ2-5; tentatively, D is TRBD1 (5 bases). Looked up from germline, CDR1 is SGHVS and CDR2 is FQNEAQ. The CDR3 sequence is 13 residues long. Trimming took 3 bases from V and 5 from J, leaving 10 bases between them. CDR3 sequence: CASSFVAGETQYF. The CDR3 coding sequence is TGTGCCAGCAGCTTCGTTGCAGGGGAGACCCAGTACTTC.

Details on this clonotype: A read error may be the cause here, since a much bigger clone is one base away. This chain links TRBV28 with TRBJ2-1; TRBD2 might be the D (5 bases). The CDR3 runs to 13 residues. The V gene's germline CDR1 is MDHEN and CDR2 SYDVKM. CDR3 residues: CASNGNSYNEQVF. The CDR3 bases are TGTGCCAGCAACGGGAACTCCTACAATGAGCAGGTCTTC.

The CDR3: CASSLRWGTMAQETQYF. DNA of the CDR3: TGTGCCAGCAGCTTGCGGTGGGGGACAATGGCCCAAGAGACCCAGTACTTC. The chain joins TRBV5-5 to TRBJ2-5, with a tentative D call TRBD1 (6 bases). The CDR3 has 17 amino acids. Germline CDR1 is SGHKS and CDR2 is YYEKEE (reference sequence). The germline V and J ends were trimmed by 1 base and 1 base, with 17 bases remaining between them.